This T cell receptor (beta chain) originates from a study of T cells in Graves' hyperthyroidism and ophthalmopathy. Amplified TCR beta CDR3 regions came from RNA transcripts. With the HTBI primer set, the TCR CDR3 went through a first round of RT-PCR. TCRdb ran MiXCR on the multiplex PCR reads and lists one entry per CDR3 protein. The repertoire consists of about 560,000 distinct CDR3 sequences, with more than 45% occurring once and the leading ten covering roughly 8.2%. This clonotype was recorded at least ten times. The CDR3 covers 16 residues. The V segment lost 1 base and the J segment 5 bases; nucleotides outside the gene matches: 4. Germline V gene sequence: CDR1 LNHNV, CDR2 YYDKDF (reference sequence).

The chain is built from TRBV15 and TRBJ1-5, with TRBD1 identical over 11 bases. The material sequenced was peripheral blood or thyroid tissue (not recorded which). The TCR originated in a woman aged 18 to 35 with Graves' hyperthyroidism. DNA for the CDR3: TGTGCCACCAGCAGAGCCGGGACAGGGGGTCATCAGCCCCAGCATTTT. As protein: CATSRAGTGGHQPQHF.